In this sample, the clone carrying this T cell receptor beta chain turned up many times. No antigen is known for it. The data stem from a study of regulatory T cells in long-lasting Graves disease. Study summary: Positive TSH receptor antibodies alongside over 5 years of antithyroid drugs were what marked Graves' disease as persistent. Study findings and constraints: TCR diversity was lower in persistent Graves' patients (versus newly diagnosed ones).

V was clipped by 3 bases and J by 4 bases; unmatched bases: 1. This CDR3 contains 13 residues. Germline loops: CDR1 DFQATT, CDR2 SNEGSKA (reference sequence). Time point in this sample: persistent/refractory GD, antithyroid drugs over 5 years with positive TRAb. With RNA extracted from PBMCs as input, the TCR library was made. The TCR beta library used iRepertoire HTBI primers with Arm-PCR amplification of CDR3. In TCRdb, the multiplex PCR reads were re-called with MiXCR into one record per CDR3 protein. The sample holds roughly 300,000 distinct CDR3 sequences; roughly a fifth are singletons and the top ten take around 30%.

V and J are TRBV20-1 and TRBJ2-4, with 9 bases aligning to TRBD1. Specimen: peripheral blood mononuclear cells (PBMCs), collected when the disease was refractory, from a patient treated with antithyroid drugs. The receptor was isolated from a female donor with Graves disease. Here the CDR3 DNA reads TGCAGTGCTAGGGGGACAGGGAAAAACATTCAGTACTTC. Translation gives CSARGTGKNIQYF.